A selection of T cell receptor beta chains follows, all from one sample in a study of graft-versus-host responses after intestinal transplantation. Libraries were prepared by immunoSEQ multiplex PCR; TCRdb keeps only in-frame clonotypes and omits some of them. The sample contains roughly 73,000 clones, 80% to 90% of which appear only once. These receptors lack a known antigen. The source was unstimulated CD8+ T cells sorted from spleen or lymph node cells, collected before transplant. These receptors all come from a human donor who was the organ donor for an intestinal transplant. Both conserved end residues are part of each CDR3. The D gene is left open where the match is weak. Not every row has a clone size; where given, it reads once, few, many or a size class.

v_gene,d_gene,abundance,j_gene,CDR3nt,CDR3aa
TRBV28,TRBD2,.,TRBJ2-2,TGTGCCAGCAGCGGCGCGGCGGGGGAGATTTACGCGAACACCGGGGAGCTGTTTTTT,CASSGAAGEIYANTGELFF
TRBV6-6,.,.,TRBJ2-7,TGTGCCAGCAGTCAATCGGGGAACTGGTTGCACGAGCAGTACTTC,CASSQSGNWLHEQYF
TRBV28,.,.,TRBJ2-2,TGTGCCAGCAGTTTATTAGGCGGCACCGGGGAGCTGTTTTTT,CASSLLGGTGELFF
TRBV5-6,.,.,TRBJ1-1,TGTGCCAGCAGCTTTGGGGGTACTGAAGCTTTCTTT,CASSFGGTEAFF
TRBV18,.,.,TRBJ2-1,TGTGCCAGCTCAAGCACCAGGGCGTCCAGAAATGAGCAGTTCTTC,CASSSTRASRNEQFF
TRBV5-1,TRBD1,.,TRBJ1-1,TGCGCCAGCAGCACGGACAGGGTGAACACTGAAGCTTTCTTT,CASSTDRVNTEAFF
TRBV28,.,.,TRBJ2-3,TGTGCCTCCTTGCAACATGGCACAGATACGCAGTATTTT,CASLQHGTDTQYF
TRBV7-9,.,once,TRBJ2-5,TGTGCCAGCAGCTTAGTTGGTAACATACAAGAGACCCAGTACTTC,CASSLVGNIQETQYF
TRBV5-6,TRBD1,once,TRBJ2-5,TGTGCCAGCAGCTATATAAATCCGGGACAGGGTAATCGAGAGACCCAGTACTTC,CASSYINPGQGNRETQYF
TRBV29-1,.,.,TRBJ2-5,TGCAGCGCCACGGGCACGGATGGGTACCAAGAGACCCAGTACTTC,CSATGTDGYQETQYF
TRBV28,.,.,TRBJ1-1,TGTGCCAGCAGTAATGGCAGGGAGATGTACACTGAAGCTTTCTTT,CASSNGREMYTEAFF
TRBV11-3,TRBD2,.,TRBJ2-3,TGTGCCAGCAGCGGGCGACTAGCGGGGGATAACACAGATACGCAGTATTTT,CASSGRLAGDNTDTQYF
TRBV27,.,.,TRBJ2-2,TGTGCCAGCAGTTTAAGGGTTGGCGGGGAGCTGTTTTTT,CASSLRVGGELFF
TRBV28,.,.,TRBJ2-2,TGTGCCAGCAGTTTAGTAGGGAACACCGGGGAGCTGTTTTTT,CASSLVGNTGELFF
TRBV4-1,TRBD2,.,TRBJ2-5,TGCGCCAGCAGTCCGGGGGGTTCTCTACAAGAGACCCAGTACTTC,CASSPGGSLQETQYF
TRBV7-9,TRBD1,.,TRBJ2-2,TGTGCCAGCAGCCCACGGGGACAGGTCCTCACCGGGGAGCTGTTTTTT,CASSPRGQVLTGELFF
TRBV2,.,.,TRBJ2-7,TGTGCCAGCAGTGTTTGGTGGGACGAGCAGTACTTC,CASSVWWDEQYF
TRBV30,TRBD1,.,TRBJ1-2,TGTGCCCACCGGGACAGCTATGGCTACACCTTC,CAHRDSYGYTF
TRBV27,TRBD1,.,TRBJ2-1,TGTGCCAGCAGTTTTAGGGGGCTAACCTACAATGAGCAGTTCTTC,CASSFRGLTYNEQFF
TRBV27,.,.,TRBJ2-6,TGTGCCAGCAGTCTACGCCTTGACAGCCTCCTTTCTGGGGCCAACGTCCTGACTTTC,CASSLRLDSLLSGANVLTF
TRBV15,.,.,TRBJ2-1,TGTGCCACCAGCAGAGGGACAGTTGAGCAGTTCTTC,CATSRGTVEQFF
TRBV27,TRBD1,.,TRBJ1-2,TGTGCCAGCGGACAGGGAGACAGTTATGGCTACACCTTC,CASGQGDSYGYTF
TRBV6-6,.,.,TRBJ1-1,TGTGCCAGCAGTTACTACTATTCGGACAGGAACACTGAAGCTTTCTTT,CASSYYYSDRNTEAFF
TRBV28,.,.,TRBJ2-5,TGTGCCAGCAGTATCTTAAGGGATCAAGAGACCCAGTACTTC,CASSILRDQETQYF
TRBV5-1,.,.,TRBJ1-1,TGCGCCAGCAGGGATGGTCGGGGGGCTGGGGACACTGAAGCTTTCTTT,CASRDGRGAGDTEAFF
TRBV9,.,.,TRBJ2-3,TGTGCCAGCAGCTCCTCCACGGGACCCCACGCAGATACGCAGTATTTT,CASSSSTGPHADTQYF
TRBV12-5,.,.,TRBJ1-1,TGTGCTAGTGGTCTAGGGTTGAGCACTGAAGCTTTCTTT,CASGLGLSTEAFF
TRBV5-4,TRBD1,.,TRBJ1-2,TGTGCCAGCAGCGCTCGACAGGGAGGAGGGTCTAACTATGGCTACACCTTC,CASSARQGGGSNYGYTF
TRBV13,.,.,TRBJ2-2,TGTGCCAGCAGCCGGGACGCCGGGGAGCTGTTTTTT,CASSRDAGELFF
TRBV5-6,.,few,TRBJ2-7,TGTGCCAGCAGCTTCGGGAACGAGCAGTACTTC,CASSFGNEQYF
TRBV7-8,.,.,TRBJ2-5,TGTGCCAGCAGCTTAGGGGATGGCGGGGGCCTCCAAGAGACCCAGTACTTC,CASSLGDGGGLQETQYF
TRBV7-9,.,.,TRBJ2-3,TGTGCCAGCAGCTTGTTCACCGCGGGGGATACGCAGTATTTT,CASSLFTAGDTQYF
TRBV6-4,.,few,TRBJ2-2,TGTGCCAGCAGTGATGAGTCTCACACCGGGGAGCTGTTTTTT,CASSDESHTGELFF
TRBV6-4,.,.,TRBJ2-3,TGTGCCAGCAGTGACTCCAGGGACACAGATACGCAGTATTTT,CASSDSRDTDTQYF
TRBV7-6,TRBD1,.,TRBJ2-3,TGTGCCAGCAGCTTAGAGGGATGGCAGGGGGCGGAATTGGATACGCAGTATTTT,CASSLEGWQGAELDTQYF
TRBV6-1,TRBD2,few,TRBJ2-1,TGTGCCAGCAGTCCCTCGGGGGGACCTAACAATGAGCAGTTCTTC,CASSPSGGPNNEQFF
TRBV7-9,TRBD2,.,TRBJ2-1,TGTGCCAGCAGCTTAGAATTTAGCGGGGGGGCCTCCTACAATGAGCAGTTCTTC,CASSLEFSGGASYNEQFF
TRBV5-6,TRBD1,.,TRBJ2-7,TGTGCCAGCAGCTTCGGGACAGGGACTTACGAGCAGTACTTC,CASSFGTGTYEQYF
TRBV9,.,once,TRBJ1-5,TGTGCCAGCGGGGTGGGGGACTGGGATAGCAATCAGCCCCAGCATTTT,CASGVGDWDSNQPQHF
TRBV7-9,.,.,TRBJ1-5,TGTGCCAGCAGCCCCGCGTATAGCAATCAGCCCCAGCATTTT,CASSPAYSNQPQHF
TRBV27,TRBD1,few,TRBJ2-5,TGTGCCAGCAGTTCGGGGACAGGGGGTGAGACCCAGTACTTC,CASSSGTGGETQYF
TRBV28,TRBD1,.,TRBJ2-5,TGTGCCAGCAGGTTGGGGACAGGGGGCCAAGAGACCCAGTACTTC,CASRLGTGGQETQYF
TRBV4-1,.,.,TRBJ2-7,TGCGCCAGCAGCCCCATCGGAGGGCTAGGCGAGCAGTACTTC,CASSPIGGLGEQYF
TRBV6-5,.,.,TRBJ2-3,TGTGCCAGCAGTTCCGACGGGGGAGCTAGCACAGATACGCAGTATTTT,CASSSDGGASTDTQYF
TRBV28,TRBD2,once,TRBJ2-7,TGTGCCAGCAGTTTGGGACTAGCGTCCTACGAGCAGTACTTC,CASSLGLASYEQYF